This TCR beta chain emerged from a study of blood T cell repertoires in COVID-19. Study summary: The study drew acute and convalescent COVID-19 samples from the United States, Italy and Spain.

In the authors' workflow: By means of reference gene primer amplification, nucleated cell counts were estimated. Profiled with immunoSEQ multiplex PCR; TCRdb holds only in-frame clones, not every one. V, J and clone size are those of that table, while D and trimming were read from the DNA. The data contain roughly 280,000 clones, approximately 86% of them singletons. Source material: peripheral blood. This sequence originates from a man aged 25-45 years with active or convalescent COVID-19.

CDR3 region: CASSTTELYGYTF. CDR3 nucleotides: TGTGCCAGCAGTACCACAGAACTCTATGGCTACACCTTC. This chain links TRBV6-5 with TRBJ1-2, with D unresolved. This CDR3 region has 13 residues. CDR1 and CDR2 (germline): MNHEY, SVGAGI. With 5 bases removed from V and 4 bases from J, the gap between germline ends came to 11 bases.